A single sample is the source of the 8 T cell receptor beta chains below, sequenced in a study of cytomegalovirus exposure and HLA in healthy donors. A multiplex PCR was run with 60 Vbeta primers and 13 Jbeta primers. Sequencing used immunoSEQ multiplex PCR; TCRdb keeps in-frame clones, though not all of them. The table has fewer than 110,000 clones, around four fifths seen once. Sequencing was performed on PBMCs. These receptors all come from a man aged 40-49 years in good health and CMV-seronegative.

Details on this clone: Other nucleotide sequences from this sample produce the same CDR3. This chain links TRBV7-2 with TRBJ1-5; D possibly corresponds to TRBD1 (5 bases). This CDR3 spans 14 amino acids. CDR1 and CDR2 (germline): SGHTA, FQGNSA. Trimming stripped 1 base from V and 6 bases from J, with 10 bases between. The CDR3 nucleotides read TGTGCCAGCAGCTTAGGGCAGGGAGGTCAGCCCCAGCATTTT. Protein product: CASSLGQGGQPQHF.

The sample holds one count of this clone. V usage is TRBV27 and J usage is TRBJ2-2; 7 bases align to TRBD2. Germline CDR1 is MNHEY and CDR2 is SMNVEV (reference sequence). The J segment lost 3 bases and the V segment lost 3 bases, leaving 19 bases of the junction unmatched. The CDR3 consists of 20 residues. The CDR3 nucleotides read TGTGCCAGCAGTTTCCAGCAGCCCCTGGGGAGGGTGAGAGACACCGGGGAGCTGTTTTTT. Protein sequence: CASSFQQPLGRVRDTGELFF.

In this sample, this clone turned up a few times. The sample carries other DNA sequences with the same CDR3. The rearrangement uses TRBV7-9 and TRBJ1-2; TRBD1 agrees at 7 bases. V was clipped by 1 base and J by 7 bases; unmatched bases: 6. CDR1 is SEHNR and CDR2 is FQNEAQ in the germline V gene (reference sequence). This CDR3 region has 14 residues. DNA for the CDR3: TGTGCCAGCAGCTTAGAGACAGGGATCGGTGGCTACACCTTC. Translated: CASSLETGIGGYTF. The variable domain in full, completed from reference TRBV7-9 and TRBJ1-2, reads DTGVSQNPRHKITKRGQNVTFRCDPISEHNRLYWYRQTLGQGPEFLTYFQNEAQLEKSRLLSDRFSAERPKGSFSTLEIQRTEQGDSAMYLCASSLETGIGGYTFGSGTRLTVV.

This chain joins TRBV28 and TRBJ2-3; 7 nucleotides align to TRBD1. CDR3 length equals 15 residues. Germline CDR1 MDHEN, CDR2 SYDVKM. J gave up 4 bases and V 6 bases, and 10 bases lay outside the gene matches. CDR3 in amino acids: CASREQGFASDTQYF. The CDR3 DNA sequence: TGTGCCAGCAGAGAACAGGGGTTCGCCTCAGATACGCAGTATTTT.

The chain is built from TRBV30 and TRBJ2-1; D may be TRBD2 (5 bases). This CDR3 is 15 amino acids long. The germline gives CDR1 GTSNPN, CDR2 SVGIG (reference sequence). Between the trimmed V and J ends, which lost 0 bases and 4 bases, there was a span of 13 bases. The DNA of the CDR3 is TGTGCCTGGAGTGTTGCGACGGGATTTTACAATGAGCAGTTCTTC. Protein product: CAWSVATGFYNEQFF.

The chain is built from TRBV5-1 and TRBJ2-7; a possible D gene is TRBD1 (5 bases). Per the germline V gene, CDR1 is SGHRS and CDR2 is YFSETQ. The CDR3 contains 14 residues. Trimming removed 4 bases from V and 2 bases from J, with 13 bases in between. CDR3 sequence: CASSPTTGPYEQYF. Here the CDR3 DNA reads TGCGCCAGCAGCCCAACTACAGGACCCTACGAGCAGTACTTC. The full variable domain, with the rest looked up from reference TRBV5-1 and TRBJ2-7, is KAGVTQTPRYLIKTRGQQVTLSCSPISGHRSVSWYQQTPGQGLQFLFEYFSETQRNKGNFPGRFSGRQFSNSRSEMNVSTLELGDSALYLCASSPTTGPYEQYFGPGTRLTVT.

This clone has more than one count but fewer than ten. The genes are TRBV2 and TRBJ1-1; 10 nucleotides align to TRBD1. Germline trimming cut 8 bases from V and 5 bases from J; bases unmatched to any gene: 5. The CDR3 spans 13 residues. Germline V gene lookup returns CDR1 SNHLY and CDR2 FYNNEI. The CDR3 spells CASGGTGVTEAFF. In DNA, the CDR3 is TGTGCCAGCGGGGGGACAGGGGTGACTGAAGCTTTCTTT. The entire variable domain, with the rest obtained from reference TRBV2 and TRBJ1-1, is as follows: EPEVTQTPSHQVTQMGQEVILRCVPISNHLYFYWYRQILGQKVEFLVSFYNNEISEKSEIFDDQFSVERPDGSNFTLKIRSTKLEDSAMYFCASGGTGVTEAFFGQGTRLTVV.

The chain links TRBV28 to TRBJ1-5, with D tentatively TRBD1 (6 bases). The CDR3 is 16 residues long. V shed 2 bases and J shed 0 bases, with 11 bases lying between them. CDR1 and CDR2 from the germline V gene are MDHEN and SYDVKM. The CDR3 spells CASSLGGQYSNQPQHF. CDR3 DNA sequence: TGTGCCAGCAGTTTAGGCGGACAGTATAGCAATCAGCCCCAGCATTTT.